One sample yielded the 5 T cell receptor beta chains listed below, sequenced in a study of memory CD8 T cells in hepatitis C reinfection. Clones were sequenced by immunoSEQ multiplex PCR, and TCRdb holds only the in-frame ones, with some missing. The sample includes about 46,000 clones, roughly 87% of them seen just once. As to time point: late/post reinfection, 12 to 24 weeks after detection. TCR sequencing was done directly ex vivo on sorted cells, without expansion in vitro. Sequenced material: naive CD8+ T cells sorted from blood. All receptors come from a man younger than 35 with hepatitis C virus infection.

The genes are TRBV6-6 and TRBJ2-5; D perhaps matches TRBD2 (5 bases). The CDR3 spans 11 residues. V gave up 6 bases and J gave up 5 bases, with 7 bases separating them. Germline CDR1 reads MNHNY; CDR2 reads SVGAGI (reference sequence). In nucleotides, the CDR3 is TGTGCCAGCAGAAGGAGGGAGACCCAGTACTTC. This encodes CASRRRETQYF.

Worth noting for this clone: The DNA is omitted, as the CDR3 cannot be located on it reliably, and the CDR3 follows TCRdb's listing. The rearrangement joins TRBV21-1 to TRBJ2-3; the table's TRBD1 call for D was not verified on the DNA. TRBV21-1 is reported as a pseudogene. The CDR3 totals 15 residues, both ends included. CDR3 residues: CASSKVGQGTDTQYF.

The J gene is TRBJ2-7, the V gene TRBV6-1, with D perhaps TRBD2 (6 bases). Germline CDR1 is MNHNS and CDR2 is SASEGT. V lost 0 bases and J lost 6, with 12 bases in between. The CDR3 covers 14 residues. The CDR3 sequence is CASSEAHGGFEQYV. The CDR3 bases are TGTGCCAGCAGTGAAGCGCACGGGGGATTCGAGCAGTACGTC.

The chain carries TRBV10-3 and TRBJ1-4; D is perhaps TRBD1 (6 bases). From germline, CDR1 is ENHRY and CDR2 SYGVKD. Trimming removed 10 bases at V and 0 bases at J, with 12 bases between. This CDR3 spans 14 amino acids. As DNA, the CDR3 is TGTGCCACCCGACAGGATACAACTAATGAAAAACTGTTTTTT. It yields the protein CATRQDTTNEKLFF.

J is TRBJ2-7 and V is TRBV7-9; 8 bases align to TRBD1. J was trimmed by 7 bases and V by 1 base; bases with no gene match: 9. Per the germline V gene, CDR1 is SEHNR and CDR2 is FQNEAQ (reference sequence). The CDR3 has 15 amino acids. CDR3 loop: CASSLVGRGPGEQYF. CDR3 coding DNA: TGTGCCAGCAGCTTAGTGGGCAGGGGGCCGGGGGAGCAGTACTTC.